The T cell receptor (beta chain) described here comes from a study of blood T cell repertoires in COVID-19. The overall study: Samples taken during acute and convalescent COVID-19 were collected in the United States, Italy and Spain. PBMCs, B-cell-depleted T cells, or T cells were the source of the cDNA or gDNA that made up the material.

Authors' methods: From reference gene primer amplification, estimates of nucleated cell counts were derived. Clones were sequenced by immunoSEQ multiplex PCR, and TCRdb holds only the in-frame ones, with some missing. Clonal size and the V and J genes are those of that table, whereas D and trimming came from the DNA. The repertoire holds approximately 210,000 clones, with approximately 87% as singletons. The V end was cut by 5 bases, the J end by 5 bases, with 15 bases between. CDR1 and CDR2 from the germline V gene are SNHLY and FYNNEI. The CDR3 loop spans 14 amino acids. The chain carries TRBV2 and TRBJ1-1; weak D call: TRBD1 (6 bases). Sequencing used peripheral blood. The TCR comes from a woman aged 65 to 85 with acute or convalescent COVID-19. The CDR3, as DNA: TGTGCCAGCAGTTCGCTCAGGGGTCGGACTGAAGCTTTCTTT. Amino acid sequence: CASSSLRGRTEAFF.